These T cell receptor beta chains were read from a single sample in a study of cytomegalovirus exposure and HLA in healthy donors. Some clones are missing from TCRdb's copy, which holds only in-frame ones; the method was immunoSEQ multiplex PCR. Among about 65,000 clones listed, just under 80% were seen once. Sequencing was performed on PBMCs. The receptors derive from a woman aged 25 to 39 in good health and CMV-seronegative. Each CDR3 is given with its conserved first and last residue. A D gene is named only where the DNA matches it firmly. The size of a clone is reported for some rows only, either as once, few or many, or as a class for expanded clones.

J gene	V gene	clone size	D gene	CDR3 protein	CDR3 DNA
TRBJ2-1	TRBV4-1	.	TRBD2	CASSQALAGGPYNEQFF	TGCGCCAGCAGCCAAGCTCTAGCGGGGGGGCCGTACAATGAGCAGTTCTTC
TRBJ2-3	TRBV7-6	.	TRBD2	CASSLAGGPTDTQYF	TGTGCCAGCAGCTTAGCGGGAGGGCCGACCGATACGCAGTATTTT
TRBJ1-1	TRBV6-5	.	TRBD1	CASRLTGGSTEAFF	TGTGCCAGCAGGTTAACAGGGGGGTCCACTGAAGCTTTCTTT
TRBJ1-2	TRBV30	.	TRBD1	CAWSSETGVLRGYTF	TGTGCCTGGAGTTCCGAGACAGGGGTTTTACGTGGCTACACCTTC
TRBJ1-2	TRBV7-9	.	TRBD1	CASSLDRGRIDGYTF	TGTGCCAGCAGCTTGGACAGGGGTAGAATCGATGGCTACACCTTC
TRBJ1-1	TRBV6-6	.	.	CASSLAERNTEAFF	TGTGCCAGCAGCCTAGCCGAAAGGAACACTGAAGCTTTCTTT
TRBJ1-1	TRBV9	few	.	CASSSTSGGTEAFF	TGTGCCAGCAGCAGCACATCCGGGGGCACTGAAGCTTTCTTT
TRBJ1-5	TRBV11-2	.	.	CASSSVRGSSNQPQHF	TGTGCCAGCAGCTCAGTCCGAGGGAGTAGCAATCAGCCCCAGCATTTT
TRBJ1-1	TRBV6-1	.	.	CASSESGAGEAFF	TGTGCCAGCAGTGAATCAGGGGCCGGTGAAGCTTTCTTT
TRBJ1-2	TRBV6-5	.	TRBD1	CASSVQGLGPYGYTF	TGTGCCAGCAGCGTACAGGGGCTGGGGCCGTATGGCTACACCTTC
TRBJ2-5	TRBV10-3	.	.	CAMATGAQETQYF	TGTGCCATGGCCACAGGAGCACAAGAGACCCAGTACTTC
TRBJ1-5	TRBV10-3	.	TRBD1	CAISETDRGNQPQHF	TGTGCCATCAGTGAGACCGACAGGGGGAATCAGCCCCAGCATTTT
TRBJ2-1	TRBV6-5	.	.	CASSFTGNEQFF	TGTGCCAGCAGTTTTACAGGCAATGAGCAGTTCTTC
TRBJ2-7	TRBV9	.	.	CASSVVPESEYEQYF	TGTGCCAGCAGCGTTGTGCCTGAAAGCGAGTACGAGCAGTACTTC
TRBJ2-1	TRBV5-1	.	.	CASSLTLEEQFF	TGCGCCAGCAGCTTGACCCTCGAGGAGCAGTTCTTC
TRBJ1-2	TRBV5-1	.	.	CASSLSWGDQGYTF	TGCGCCAGCAGCTTGTCATGGGGGGACCAGGGCTACACCTTC
TRBJ1-5	TRBV30	once	.	CAWSVARVLNQPQHF	TGTGCCTGGAGTGTAGCGAGGGTGCTCAATCAGCCCCAGCATTTT
TRBJ2-3	TRBV6-4	few	.	CASSESGGSGTDTQYF	TGTGCCAGCAGTGAATCTGGAGGGAGCGGGACAGATACGCAGTATTTT
TRBJ1-1	TRBV27	.	.	CASTIETVGTEAFF	TGTGCCAGCACTATAGAGACAGTCGGCACTGAAGCTTTCTTT
TRBJ1-2	TRBV25-1	.	.	CASSDWLRSYGYTF	TGTGCCAGCAGTGACTGGCTCCGAAGCTATGGCTACACCTTC
TRBJ1-4	TRBV28	.	.	CAWPGMSNEKLFF	TGTGCCTGGCCGGGGATGTCTAATGAAAAACTGTTTTTT
TRBJ1-5	TRBV6-1	few	.	CASSEEAGGGGQPQHF	TGTGCCAGCAGTGAGGAGGCGGGGGGAGGAGGCCAGCCCCAGCATTTT
TRBJ2-7	TRBV4-1	.	TRBD2	CASSQQLAGGGEQYF	TGCGCCAGCAGCCAGCAACTAGCGGGAGGGGGTGAGCAGTACTTC
TRBJ2-5	TRBV30	.	.	CAWSLLLQETQYF	TGTGCCTGGAGTCTCCTACTACAAGAGACCCAGTACTTC
TRBJ1-3	TRBV19	.	.	CASRGAGSGNTIYF	TGTGCCAGTAGAGGGGCAGGCTCTGGAAACACCATATATTTT
TRBJ1-2	TRBV7-9	.	.	CASSTGWAYGYTF	TGTGCCAGCAGCACAGGGTGGGCCTATGGCTACACCTTC
TRBJ2-1	TRBV4-1	once	TRBD2	CASSQEIRREKFDEQFF	TGCGCCAGCAGCCAAGAGATCCGGCGGGAGAAGTTTGATGAGCAGTTCTTC
TRBJ2-7	TRBV6-1	.	.	CASSPGDTYEQYF	TGTGCCAGCAGTCCAGGGGACACCTACGAGCAGTACTTC
TRBJ1-1	TRBV5-1	.	.	CASRQGDRNTEAFF	TGCGCCAGCAGGCAAGGGGATCGGAACACTGAAGCTTTCTTT
TRBJ2-7	TRBV6-1	few	TRBD1	CASRGTGNYEQYF	TGTGCCAGCAGGGGGACAGGAAACTACGAGCAGTACTTC
TRBJ2-7	TRBV5-1	.	TRBD1	CASSFRQGPYEQYF	TGCGCCAGCAGCTTTCGACAGGGCCCCTACGAGCAGTACTTC
TRBJ2-2	TRBV4-1	.	TRBD2	CASSQGRLAINTGELFF	TGCGCCAGCAGCCAAGGGAGACTAGCGATTAACACCGGGGAGCTGTTTTTT
TRBJ1-5	TRBV27	.	TRBD1	CASSSLTGGWQPQHF	TGTGCCAGCAGTTCGCTTACAGGGGGCTGGCAGCCCCAGCATTTT
TRBJ2-2	TRBV28	.	.	CASSQLPAGELFF	TGTGCCAGCAGTCAACTCCCTGCCGGGGAGCTGTTTTTT
TRBJ2-1	TRBV5-4	.	TRBD2	CASSLVGGSDEQFF	TGTGCCAGCAGCTTGGTTGGCGGGAGCGATGAGCAGTTCTTC
TRBJ2-7	TRBV4-1	.	TRBD2	CASSQPTSDYTYEQYF	TGCGCCAGCAGCCAACCGACTAGCGATTACACCTACGAGCAGTACTTC
TRBJ2-7	TRBV6-5	.	TRBD2	CASNPNGRAYEQYF	TGTGCCAGCAACCCGAACGGGAGGGCCTACGAGCAGTACTTC
TRBJ2-7	TRBV4-1	once	.	CASSPPWAPYEQYF	TGCGCCAGCAGCCCCCCCTGGGCCCCCTACGAGCAGTACTTC
TRBJ2-3	TRBV9	.	.	CASSVGLSLVDTQYF	TGTGCCAGCAGCGTAGGATTGAGCCTTGTAGATACGCAGTATTTT
TRBJ1-1	TRBV5-1	.	.	CASSFSQINTEAFF	TGCGCCAGCAGCTTTAGCCAGATCAACACTGAAGCTTTCTTT
TRBJ1-6	TRBV30	.	.	CAWSHMSSYNSPLHF	TGTGCCTGGAGTCATATGAGCTCCTATAATTCACCCCTCCACTTT
TRBJ2-3	TRBV6-4	few	TRBD2	CASSDGGGTDTQYF	TGTGCCAGCAGTGACGGGGGGGGCACAGATACGCAGTATTTT
TRBJ1-2	TRBV11-2	.	TRBD1	CASSRGGQGANGYTF	TGTGCCAGCAGCCGAGGCGGACAGGGGGCAAATGGCTACACCTTC
TRBJ2-1	TRBV10-1	.	.	CASSVSGQRNEQFF	TGCGCCAGCAGTGTGTCGGGACAAAGGAATGAGCAGTTCTTC
TRBJ2-7	TRBV5-1	.	TRBD2	CASSSWTSGSNEQYF	TGCGCCAGCAGCTCCTGGACTAGCGGGAGTAACGAGCAGTACTTC
TRBJ2-7	TRBV2	.	.	CASRSRTPEQYF	TGTGCCAGCAGGTCTAGAACGCCTGAGCAGTACTTC
TRBJ2-2	TRBV18	.	.	CASSPSTGELFF	TGTGCCAGCTCACCCTCCACCGGGGAGCTGTTTTTT